This T cell receptor beta chain was sequenced in a study of control samples from healthy donors and cancer patients. Germline CDR1 reads MGHRA; CDR2 reads YSYEKL. This CDR3 is built from 18 residues. V was clipped by 1 base and J by 2 bases, with 20 bases between them. TCRdb's table, derived via immunoSEQ multiplex PCR, lists solely in-frame clones and lacks some. The data show 120,000 or so clones, about 95% seen once. This clonotype was sampled from a man aged 25 to 40 in good health. The J gene is TRBJ1-2, the V gene TRBV4-1; D remains ambiguous. Sequencing was performed on blood. DNA for the CDR3: TGCGCCAGCAGCCAAGGCGAGGGTGCCCTCGAGCTAAACTATGGCTACACCTTC. This encodes CASSQGEGALELNYGYTF.